The clone carrying this TCR beta chain has only a few counts. The target antigen is unknown. The CDR3 spans 16 residues. V lost 5 bases, J lost 5 bases, and 11 bases stayed unmatched. Germline V gene lookup returns CDR1 SGDLS and CDR2 YYNGEE. The data were obtained in a study of T-cell reconstitution after alpha-beta-depleted transplantation in children. Notes on the study in general: It was reported that alpha-beta T cells came from several hundred expanded graft clones (about two months after transplant).

Researchers prepared the TCRbeta library using unique molecular identifiers, the study reports. A single record per CDR3 protein comes from TCRdb applying MiXCR to the PCR reads. The profile shows 500,000 to 600,000 distinct CDR3 sequences, over 20% of them singletons. The chain uses TRBV9 and TRBJ2-1, with 9 positions matching TRBD1. The sample here was PBMCs, taken before TCRalphabeta/CD19-depleted stem cell transplant. The sequence was collected from a boy in the first two years of life with Wiskott-Aldrich syndrome, due to receive a stem cell transplant. CDR3 region: CASSMRGQGLDNEQFF. As DNA, the CDR3 is TGTGCCAGCAGTATGCGGGGACAGGGTCTGGACAATGAGCAGTTCTTC.